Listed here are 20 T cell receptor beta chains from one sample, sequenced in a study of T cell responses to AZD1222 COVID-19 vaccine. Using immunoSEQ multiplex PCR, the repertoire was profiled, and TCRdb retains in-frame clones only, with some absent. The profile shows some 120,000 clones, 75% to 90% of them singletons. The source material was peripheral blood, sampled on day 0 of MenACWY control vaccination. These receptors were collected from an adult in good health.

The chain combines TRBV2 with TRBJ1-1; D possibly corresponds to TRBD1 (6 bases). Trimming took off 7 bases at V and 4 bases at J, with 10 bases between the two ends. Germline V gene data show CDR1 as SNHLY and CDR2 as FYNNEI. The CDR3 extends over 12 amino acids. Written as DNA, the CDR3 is TGTGCCAGCAAGGAAGGGGGCACTGAAGCTTTCTTT. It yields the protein CASKEGGTEAFF.

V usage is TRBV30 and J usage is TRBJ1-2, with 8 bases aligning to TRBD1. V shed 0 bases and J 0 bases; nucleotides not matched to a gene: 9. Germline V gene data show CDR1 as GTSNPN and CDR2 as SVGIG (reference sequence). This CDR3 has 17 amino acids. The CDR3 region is CAWSVRVRGRTNYGYTF. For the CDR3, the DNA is TGTGCCTGGAGTGTACGGGTCAGGGGGCGAACTAACTATGGCTACACCTTC.

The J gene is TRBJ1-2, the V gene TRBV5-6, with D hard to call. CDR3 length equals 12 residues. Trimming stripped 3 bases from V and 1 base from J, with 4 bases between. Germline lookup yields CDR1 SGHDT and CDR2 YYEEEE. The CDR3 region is CASSSGNYGYTF. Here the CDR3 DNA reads TGTGCCAGCAGCTCCGGTAACTATGGCTACACCTTC.

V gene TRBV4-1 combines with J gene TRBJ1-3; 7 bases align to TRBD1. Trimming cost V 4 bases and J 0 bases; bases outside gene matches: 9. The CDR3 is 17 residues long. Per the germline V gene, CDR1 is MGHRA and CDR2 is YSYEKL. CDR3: CASSRVQGPVSGNTIYF. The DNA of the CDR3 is TGCGCCAGCAGCCGAGTACAGGGGCCCGTCTCTGGAAACACCATATATTTT.

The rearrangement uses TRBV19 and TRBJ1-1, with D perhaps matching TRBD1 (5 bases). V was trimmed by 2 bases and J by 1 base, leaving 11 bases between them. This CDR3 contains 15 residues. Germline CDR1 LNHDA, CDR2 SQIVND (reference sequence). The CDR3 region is CASSIPHTGNTEAFF. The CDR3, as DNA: TGTGCCAGTAGTATACCCCACACAGGGAACACTGAAGCTTTCTTT.

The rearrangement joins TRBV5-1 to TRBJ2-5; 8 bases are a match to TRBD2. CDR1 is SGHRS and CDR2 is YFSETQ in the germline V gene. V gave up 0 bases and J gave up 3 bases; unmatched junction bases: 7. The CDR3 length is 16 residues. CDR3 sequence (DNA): TGCGCCAGCAGCTTGGGCACTAGCGGACCCAAAGAGACCCAGTACTTC. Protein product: CASSLGTSGPKETQYF.

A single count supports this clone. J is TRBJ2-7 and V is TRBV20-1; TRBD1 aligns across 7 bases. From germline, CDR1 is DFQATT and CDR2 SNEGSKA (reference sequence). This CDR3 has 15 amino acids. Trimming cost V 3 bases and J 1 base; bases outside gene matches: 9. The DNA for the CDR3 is TGCAGTGCTAGTACCCAGGACAGGCCTTCCTACGAGCAGTACTTC. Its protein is CSASTQDRPSYEQYF.

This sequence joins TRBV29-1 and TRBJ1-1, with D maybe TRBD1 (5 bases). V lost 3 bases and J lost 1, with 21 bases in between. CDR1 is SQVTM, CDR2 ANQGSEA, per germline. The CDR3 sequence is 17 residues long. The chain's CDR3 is CSVDPEWDGLPNTEAFF. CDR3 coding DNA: TGCAGCGTTGACCCTGAATGGGACGGACTACCGAACACTGAAGCTTTCTTT.

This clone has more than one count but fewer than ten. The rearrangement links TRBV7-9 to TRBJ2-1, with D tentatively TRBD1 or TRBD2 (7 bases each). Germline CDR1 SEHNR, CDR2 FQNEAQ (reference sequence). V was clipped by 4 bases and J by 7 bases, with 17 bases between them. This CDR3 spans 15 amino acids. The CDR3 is CASSSSGGGMNEQFF. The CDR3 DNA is TGTGCCAGCAGCTCCTCAGGGGGAGGGATGAATGAGCAGTTCTTC.

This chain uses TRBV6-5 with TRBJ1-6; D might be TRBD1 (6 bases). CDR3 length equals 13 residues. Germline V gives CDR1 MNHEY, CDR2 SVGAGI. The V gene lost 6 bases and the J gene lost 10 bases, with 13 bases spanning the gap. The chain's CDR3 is CASREDSHSPLHF. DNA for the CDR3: TGTGCCAGCAGGGAGGACAGCCACTCACCCCTCCACTTT.

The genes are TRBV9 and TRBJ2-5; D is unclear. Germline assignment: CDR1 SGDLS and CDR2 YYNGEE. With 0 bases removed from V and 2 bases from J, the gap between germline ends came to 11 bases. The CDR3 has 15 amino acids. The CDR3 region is CASSVAGRHQETQYF. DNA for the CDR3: TGTGCCAGCAGCGTAGCGGGCAGGCATCAAGAGACCCAGTACTTC.

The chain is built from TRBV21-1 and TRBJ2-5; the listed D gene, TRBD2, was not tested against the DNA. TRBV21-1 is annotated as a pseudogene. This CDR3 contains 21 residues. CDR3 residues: CASSPMDGTSGRGIIQETQYF. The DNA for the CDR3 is TGTGCCAGCAGCCCAATGGATGGGACTAGCGGGAGAGGTATTATACAAGAGACCCAGTACTTC.

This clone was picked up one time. CDR3 DNA: TGTGCCTGGAGTTTCGGGGGGGAGCTGTTTTTT. This sequence encodes CAWSFGGELFF. The chain carries TRBV30 and TRBJ2-2, with unresolved D. The V and J ends lost 2 bases and 8 bases respectively, with 6 bases between them. Germline lookup yields CDR1 GTSNPN and CDR2 SVGIG (reference sequence). There are 11 residues in the CDR3.

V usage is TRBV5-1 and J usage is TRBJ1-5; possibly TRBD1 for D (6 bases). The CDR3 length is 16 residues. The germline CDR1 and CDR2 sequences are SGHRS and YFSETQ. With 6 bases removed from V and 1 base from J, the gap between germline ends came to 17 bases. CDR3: CASKLTPGESNQPQHF. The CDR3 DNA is TGCGCCAGCAAGTTGACTCCAGGGGAAAGCAATCAGCCCCAGCATTTT.

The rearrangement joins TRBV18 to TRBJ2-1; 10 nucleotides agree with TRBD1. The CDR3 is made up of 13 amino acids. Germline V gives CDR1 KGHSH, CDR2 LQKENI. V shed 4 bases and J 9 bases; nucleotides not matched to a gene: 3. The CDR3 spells CASSLGQGSEQFF. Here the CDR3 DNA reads TGTGCCAGCTCACTGGGACAGGGGAGTGAGCAGTTCTTC.

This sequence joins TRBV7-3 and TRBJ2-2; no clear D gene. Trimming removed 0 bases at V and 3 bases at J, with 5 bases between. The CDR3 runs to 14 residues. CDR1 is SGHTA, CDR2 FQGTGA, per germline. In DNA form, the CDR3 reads TGTGCCAGCAGCTTAACCCCGGACACCGGGGAGCTGTTTTTT. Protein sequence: CASSLTPDTGELFF.

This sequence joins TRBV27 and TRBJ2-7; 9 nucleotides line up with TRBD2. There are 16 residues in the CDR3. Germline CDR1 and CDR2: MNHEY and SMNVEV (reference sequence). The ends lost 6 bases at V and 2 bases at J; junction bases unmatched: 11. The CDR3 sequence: CASRAGGPRNAYEQYF. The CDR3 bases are TGTGCCAGCAGGGCGGGAGGGCCTCGGAATGCCTACGAGCAGTACTTC.

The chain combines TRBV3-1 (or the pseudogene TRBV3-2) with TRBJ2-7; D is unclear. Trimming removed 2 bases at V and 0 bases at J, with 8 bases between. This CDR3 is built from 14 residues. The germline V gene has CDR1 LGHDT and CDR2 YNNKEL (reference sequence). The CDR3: CASSQYTPSYEQYF. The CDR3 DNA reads TGTGCCAGCAGCCAATACACGCCCTCCTACGAGCAGTACTTC.

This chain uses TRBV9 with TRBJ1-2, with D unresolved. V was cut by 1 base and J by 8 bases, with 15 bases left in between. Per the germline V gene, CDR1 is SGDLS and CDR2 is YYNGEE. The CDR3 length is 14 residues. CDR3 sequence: CASSVFGDKGGYTF. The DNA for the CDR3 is TGTGCCAGCAGCGTATTCGGGGATAAAGGGGGCTACACCTTC.

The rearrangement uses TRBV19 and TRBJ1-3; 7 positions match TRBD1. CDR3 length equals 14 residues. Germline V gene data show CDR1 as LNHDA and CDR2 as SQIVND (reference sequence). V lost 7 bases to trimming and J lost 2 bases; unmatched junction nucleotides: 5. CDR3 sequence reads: CASTWDRAGNTIYF. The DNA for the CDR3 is TGTGCCAGTACGTGGGACAGAGCTGGAAACACCATATATTTT.